This passage covers 15 T cell receptor beta chains from one sample sequenced in a study of post-analysis software for immune sequencing data. Whole-study findings and limits: With TRBV5-6, TRBV5-1 and TRBV20-1 included, about 5 TRBV segments were more frequent in patients than in controls.

Prepared TCR beta cDNA libraries contained unique molecular identifiers. Using its own MiXCR run on the PCR reads, TCRdb lists one record per CDR3 protein. Altogether about 680,000 distinct CDR3 sequences are present, about 60% being singletons, with the ten largest covering approximately 11%. These TCRs are of unknown antigen specificity. The source material was blood. These receptors came from a girl aged 2 to 10 with multiple sclerosis.

The chain links TRBV7-2 to TRBJ2-1, with no clear D. Trimming took off 5 bases at V and 1 base at J, with 9 bases between the two ends. CDR1 is SGHTA and CDR2 is FQGNSA in the germline V gene. The length of the CDR3 is 14 residues. The DNA for the CDR3 is TGTGCCAGCAGCGTGACTTGGTCCTACAATGAGCAGTTCTTC. It is translated as CASSVTWSYNEQFF. Looking up the rest from reference TRBV7-2 and TRBJ2-1 gives the full variable domain: GAGVSQSPSNKVTEKGKDVELRCDPISGHTALYWYRQSLGQGLEFLIYFQGNSAPDKSGLPSDRFSAERTGGSVSTLTIQRTQQEDSAVYLCASSVTWSYNEQFFGPGTRLTVL.

There are a few counts of this clonotype. The chain joins TRBV4-3 to TRBJ2-2; no definite D call. Trimming took off 0 bases at V and 3 bases at J, with 5 bases between the two ends. The CDR3 spans 14 residues. Looked up from germline, CDR1 is LGHNA and CDR2 is YSLEER. CDR3 protein: CASSQDIHTGELFF. The CDR3, as DNA: TGCGCCAGCAGCCAAGATATCCACACCGGGGAGCTGTTTTTT.

This clonotype has only a few counts. V and J are TRBV15 and TRBJ2-1; maybe TRBD2 (5 bases). The V gene lost 0 bases and the J gene lost 15 bases, with 15 bases spanning the gap. CDR3 length: 13 amino acids. CDR1 is LNHNV and CDR2 is YYDKDF in the germline V gene (reference sequence). The CDR3 loop is CATSRDGAAVRFF. In DNA form, the CDR3 reads TGTGCCACCAGCAGAGATGGAGCGGCCGTGCGGTTCTTC.

The rearrangement uses TRBV20-1 and TRBJ1-2, with D possibly being TRBD1 (6 bases). The CDR3 loop spans 14 amino acids. Germline CDR1 DFQATT, CDR2 SNEGSKA (reference sequence). Trimming took 6 bases from V and 3 from J, leaving 17 bases between them. CDR3 coding DNA: TGCAGTGCCCGATCTGGACAGTCATACTATGGCTACACCTTC. Protein: CSARSGQSYYGYTF.

Worth noting for this clonotype: The junction departs from germline at one end; a sequencing error may be responsible. The chain uses TRBV5-4 and TRBJ2-2, with D tentatively TRBD2 (5 bases). The CDR3 is made up of 15 amino acids. Germline V lookup: CDR1 SGHNT, CDR2 YYREEE (reference sequence). The chain's CDR3 is CASSLVPEITGERFF. As DNA, the CDR3 is TGTGCCAGCAGCTTGGTTCCAGAAATCACCGGGGAGCGGTTTTTT.

This rearrangement joins TRBV9 to TRBJ1-1; D gene unclear. Germline CDR1 reads SGDLS; CDR2 reads YYNGEE. This CDR3 spans 16 amino acids. Trimming removed 3 bases at V and 1 base at J, with 16 bases between. CDR3 DNA: TGTGCCAGCAGCGAGGGCCCTAAAACTAGGAACACTGAAGCTTTCTTT. Its translation is CASSEGPKTRNTEAFF.

This chain links TRBV29-1 with TRBJ1-2, with D perhaps TRBD1 (5 bases). The CDR3 runs to 12 residues. Germline V CDR1 and CDR2: SQVTM, ANQGSEA. V was cut by 2 bases and J by 5 bases, with 9 bases left in between. DNA for the CDR3: TGCAGCGTTGAACAGGGTTCGTATGGCTACACCTTC. Translation: CSVEQGSYGYTF.

The chain uses TRBV20-1 and TRBJ2-3, with D tentatively TRBD2 (6 bases). Deletions cut 5 bases from V and 1 base from J, with 10 bases between. Per germline, CDR1 DFQATT and CDR2 SNEGSKA (reference sequence). The CDR3 is 13 residues long. Here the CDR3 DNA reads TGCAGTGCTTCTGTAGCGGGCACAGATACGCAGTATTTT. Its translation: CSASVAGTDTQYF.

The rearrangement joins TRBV5-1 to TRBJ2-1, with 8 bases fitting TRBD2. V trimming: 1 base; J trimming: 2 bases; junction bases outside the gene matches: 5. Germline assignment: CDR1 SGHRS and CDR2 YFSETQ. The CDR3 contains 16 residues. CDR3 in amino acids: CASSLTTGGPYNEQFF. As DNA, the CDR3 is TGCGCCAGCAGCTTGACAACGGGAGGGCCCTACAATGAGCAGTTCTTC.

V is TRBV6-5 and J is TRBJ2-6; a weak D match, TRBD2 (5 bases). The germline CDR1 and CDR2 sequences are MNHEY and SVGAGI. The CDR3 is 15 amino acids. Trimming removed 2 bases from V and 2 bases from J, with 7 bases in between. The CDR3 here is CASSYTGAGANVLTF. The CDR3, as DNA: TGTGCCAGCAGTTACACCGGGGCTGGGGCCAACGTCCTGACTTTC.

This clonotype has just one count. V is TRBV10-2 and J is TRBJ2-4, with 7 bases identical to TRBD1. The DNA end favors TRBJ2-5, so the J call may be wrong. Looked up from germline, CDR1 is WSHSY and CDR2 is SAAADI. There are 11 residues in the CDR3. In nucleotides, the CDR3 is TGCGCCAGCATACAGGGGGAGACCCAGTACTTC. The encoded protein is CASIQGETQYF.

This chain connects TRBV7-7 to TRBJ2-5; D possibly matches TRBD1 or TRBD2 (6 bases each). Trimming pared 5 bases from V and 1 base from J, leaving 17 bases between. Germline CDR1 reads SSHAT; CDR2 reads FNYEAQ (reference sequence). The CDR3 consists of 16 residues. The CDR3, as DNA: TGTGCCAGCAGCGTATGGGGGGCGGACAGCCAAGAGACCCAGTACTTC. Its protein product is CASSVWGADSQETQYF. The whole variable domain, filled in from reference TRBV7-7 and TRBJ2-5, reads GAGVSQSPRYKVTKRGQDVTLRCDPISSHATLYWYQQALGQGPEFLTYFNYEAQPDKSGLPSDRFSAERPEGSISTLTIQRTEQRDSAMYRCASSVWGADSQETQYFGPGTRLLVL.

The chain recombines TRBV15 with TRBJ2-7; 7 nucleotides line up with TRBD2. The CDR3 is 14 residues long. Germline loops: CDR1 LNHNV, CDR2 YYDKDF (reference sequence). After removal of 4 bases from V and 5 bases from J, the junction contained 8 bases not matched to a gene. The CDR3 is CATSNVARGDEQYF. In DNA, the CDR3 is TGTGCCACCAGCAACGTAGCCCGGGGGGACGAGCAGTACTTC.

This chain links TRBV6-5 with TRBJ2-5, with unresolved D. The germline V gene encodes CDR1 MNHEY and CDR2 SVGAGI. The CDR3 runs to 12 residues. Trimming stripped 0 bases from V and 6 bases from J, with 5 bases between. The CDR3 loop is CASSYSGQTQYF. The CDR3 nucleotides are TGTGCCAGCAGTTACTCGGGCCAGACCCAGTACTTC.

This clonotype was seen a few times. The chain is built from TRBV10-3 and TRBJ2-1, with D perhaps matching TRBD1 (6 bases). V was cut by 3 bases and J by 5 bases, with 11 bases left in between. CDR1 and CDR2 (germline): ENHRY, SYGVKD. The CDR3 loop spans 14 amino acids. The CDR3: CAISDRGADNEQFF. Here the CDR3 DNA reads TGTGCCATCAGTGACAGGGGAGCTGACAATGAGCAGTTCTTC.